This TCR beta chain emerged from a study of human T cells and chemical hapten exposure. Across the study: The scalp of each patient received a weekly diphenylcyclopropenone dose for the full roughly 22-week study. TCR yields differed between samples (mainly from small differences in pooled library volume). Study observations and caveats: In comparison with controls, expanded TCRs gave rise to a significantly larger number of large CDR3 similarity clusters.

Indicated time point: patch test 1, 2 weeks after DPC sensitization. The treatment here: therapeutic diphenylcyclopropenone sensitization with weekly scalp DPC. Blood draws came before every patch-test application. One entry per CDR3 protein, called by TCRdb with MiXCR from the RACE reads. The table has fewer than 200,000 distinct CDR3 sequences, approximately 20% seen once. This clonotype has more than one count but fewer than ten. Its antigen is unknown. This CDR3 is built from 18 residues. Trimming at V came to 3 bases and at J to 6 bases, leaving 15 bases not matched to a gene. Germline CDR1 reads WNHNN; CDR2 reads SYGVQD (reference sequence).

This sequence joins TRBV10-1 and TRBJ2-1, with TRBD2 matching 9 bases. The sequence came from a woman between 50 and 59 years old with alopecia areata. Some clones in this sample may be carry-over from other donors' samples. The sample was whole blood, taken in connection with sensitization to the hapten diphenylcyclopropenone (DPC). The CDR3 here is CASSDSVKPGLAFNEQFF. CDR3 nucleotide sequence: TGCGCCAGCAGTGACTCTGTTAAACCGGGACTAGCCTTCAATGAGCAGTTCTTC.